In its sample, the clone carrying this T cell receptor beta chain was seen a few times. Its target is not known. Each of the donors was a healthy bone marrow donor. These data originate in a study of cytomegalovirus exposure and HLA in healthy donors. Whole-study results and caveats: The classifier reportedly diagnosed cytomegalovirus status with high sensitivity and specificity. Rates of TCR association differed by HLA locus in a later analysis, with DRB1 highest and HLA-C lowest.

13 Jbeta primers and 60 Vbeta primers were used for the PCR. Some clones are missing from TCRdb's copy, which holds only in-frame ones; the method was immunoSEQ multiplex PCR. The sample has hundreds of thousands of clones, nearly 80% seen once; the top ten hold about 1.8%. The germline CDR1 and CDR2 sequences are MNHEY and SMNVEV (reference sequence). Trimming pared 7 bases from V and 2 bases from J, leaving 12 bases between. The CDR3 loop spans 13 amino acids. Sequenced: PBMCs. This sequence originates from a man aged 18-30 years in good health and CMV-seronegative. The J gene is TRBJ2-7, the V gene TRBV27; D is possibly TRBD2 (5 bases). The CDR3 reads CASIGSGPYEQYF. The CDR3 DNA is TGTGCCAGCATAGGCAGCGGACCCTACGAGCAGTACTTC.